The T cell receptor (beta chain) under discussion was sequenced for a study of cytomegalovirus exposure and HLA in healthy donors. Whole-study results and caveats: CMV serostatus was the only immune exposure information that was available. As a later analysis showed, a missense DCLRE1C variant was linked to trimming of TCR beta V- and J-genes.

Germline V gives CDR1 SGHTA, CDR2 FQGTGA. Trimming stripped 5 bases from V and 4 bases from J, with 14 bases between. This CDR3 comprises 14 residues. Everyone who donated was a healthy bone marrow donor. When sampled, the donors appeared nominally healthy, though they likely had unrecorded immune exposures. Note on this clone: What it binds is not known.

The PCR had 60 Vbeta and 13 Jbeta primers. Repertoires were generated with immunoSEQ multiplex PCR, while TCRdb's copy carries only in-frame clones and drops some. In the table there are about 190,000 clones, more than 70% of which are singletons. The source of this sequence is a man aged 25 to 40 in good health and CMV-seropositive. The source material was PBMCs. The chain combines TRBV7-3 with TRBJ1-1; the D gene is possibly TRBD1 (6 bases). The CDR3 region is CASSPQGPGTEAFF. The CDR3 region has the DNA TGTGCCAGCAGCCCCCAGGGGCCGGGCACTGAAGCTTTCTTT.